Following are 11 T cell receptor beta chains from one sample sequenced in a study of blood T cell repertoires in COVID-19. Generated by immunoSEQ multiplex PCR, the TCRdb table keeps only in-frame clones and is missing some. The sample lists around 49,000 clones, approximately 80% occurring once. Sequenced input: peripheral blood. These TCRs come from a woman aged 55-69 years with acute or convalescent COVID-19.

The genes are TRBV27 and TRBJ2-3; D ambiguous. The germline V gene has CDR1 MNHEY and CDR2 SMNVEV (reference sequence). This CDR3 region has 16 residues. The V and J ends lost 5 bases and 2 bases respectively, with 17 bases between them. In nucleotides, the CDR3 is TGTGCCAGCAGTCCCGATTTAAACAGACACACAGATACGCAGTATTTT. Encoded protein: CASSPDLNRHTDTQYF.

This sequence joins TRBV5-1 and TRBJ1-1; TRBD1 matches at 7 bases. Germline V lookup: CDR1 SGHRS, CDR2 YFSETQ. V trimming: 4 bases; J trimming: 1 base; junction bases outside the gene matches: 7. CDR3 length equals 15 residues. The CDR3 loop is CASSEQGNGNTEAFF. In DNA form, the CDR3 reads TGCGCCAGCAGCGAACAGGGGAATGGGAACACTGAAGCTTTCTTT.

The chain employs TRBV28 and TRBJ1-3; 8 bases agree with TRBD1. Germline trimming cut 4 bases from V and 9 bases from J; bases unmatched to any gene: 14. Germline V gene sequence: CDR1 MDHEN, CDR2 SYDVKM. The CDR3 covers 16 residues. The CDR3 sequence is CASSSGQGERHRTIYF. The CDR3 DNA sequence: TGTGCCAGCAGTTCCGGACAGGGAGAAAGGCACCGCACCATATATTTT. Supplemented by reference TRBV28 and TRBJ1-3, the full variable domain reads DVKVTQSSRYLVKRTGEKVFLECVQDMDHENMFWYRQDPGLGLRLIYFSYDVKMKEKGDIPEGYSVSREKKERFSLILESASTNQTSMYLCASSSGQGERHRTIYFGEGSWLTVV.

The chain employs TRBV7-3 and TRBJ1-6; TRBD1 matches at 7 bases. V shed 5 bases, J shed 10 bases, and the junction held 8 bases outside the gene matches. CDR1 is SGHTA, CDR2 FQGTGA, per germline. The CDR3 runs to 14 residues. As DNA, the CDR3 is TGTGCCAGCAGCCGGACAGGTCCGCAATCACCCCTCCACTTT. Residues: CASSRTGPQSPLHF.

This chain links TRBV18 with TRBJ2-3, with 7 nucleotides matching TRBD2. V lost 4 bases, J lost 6 bases, and 10 bases stayed unmatched. Germline values: CDR1 KGHSH, CDR2 LQKENI. CDR3 length: 15 amino acids. The CDR3 region has the DNA TGTGCCAGCTCACGAGGACTAGATATTGTCGATACGCAGTATTTT. The encoded protein is CASSRGLDIVDTQYF. The variable domain in full, completed from reference TRBV18 and TRBJ2-3, reads NAGVMQNPRHLVRRRGQEARLRCSPMKGHSHVYWYRQLPEEGLKFMVYLQKENIIDESGMPKERFSAEFPKEGPSILRIQQVVRGDSAAYFCASSRGLDIVDTQYFGPGTRLTVL.

This clone was counted a single time. The chain is built from TRBV5-4 and TRBJ1-1; D is perhaps TRBD1 (6 bases). V dropped 3 bases and J dropped 5 bases, with 17 bases sitting between them. This CDR3 has 15 amino acids. Germline V gives CDR1 SGHNT, CDR2 YYREEE (reference sequence). The CDR3 coding sequence is TGTGCCAGCAGCTGGTCGGGAGGGGGAATAACTGAAGCTTTCTTT. Translated, it gives CASSWSGGGITEAFF.

This clone came up once. V usage is TRBV6-1 and J usage is TRBJ1-2; D not resolved. V lost 2 bases to trimming and J lost 3 bases, with 7 bases between them. This CDR3 has 13 residues. Per germline, CDR1 MNHNS and CDR2 SASEGT. The CDR3 DNA reads as TGTGCCAGCAGTGAAAACCTAGACTATGGCTACACCTTC. It codes for CASSENLDYGYTF.

The chain has TRBV5-1 and TRBJ2-5, with 7 bases fitting TRBD1. The CDR3 loop spans 16 amino acids. After removal of 1 base from V and 0 bases from J, the junction contained 6 bases not matched to a gene. The germline CDR1 and CDR2 sequences are SGHRS and YFSETQ. The CDR3 DNA follows: TGCGCCAGCAGCTTGACTGGGACAGCGTACCAAGAGACCCAGTACTTC. It is translated as CASSLTGTAYQETQYF.

This chain connects TRBV3-1 (or the pseudogene TRBV3-2) to TRBJ1-2, with TRBD1 matching 8 bases. The CDR3 is 16 amino acids. CDR1 LGHDT and CDR2 YNNKEL come from the germline V gene (reference sequence). Germline trimming cut 3 bases from V and 6 bases from J; bases unmatched to any gene: 12. As DNA, the CDR3 is TGTGCCAGCAGCCATACGGCCAAATTGGACAGGGATGGCTACACCTTC. Amino acid sequence: CASSHTAKLDRDGYTF.

The J gene is TRBJ1-4, the V gene TRBV28; 7 positions match TRBD1. The V segment lost 2 bases and the J segment 6 bases; nucleotides outside the gene matches: 12. The CDR3 runs to 17 residues. The germline gives CDR1 MDHEN, CDR2 SYDVKM. As DNA, the CDR3 is TGTGCCAGCAGTTTACCCGGGACAGTTAGGTTTGATGAAAAACTGTTTTTT. As protein: CASSLPGTVRFDEKLFF.

The V and J genes are TRBV4-2 and TRBJ1-4, with a tentative D call TRBD1 (6 bases). Germline assignment: CDR1 LGHNA and CDR2 YNFKEQ. This CDR3 has 15 residues. V lost 3 bases and J lost 3, with 11 bases in between. Written as DNA, the CDR3 is TGTGCCAGCAGCCATACGGACAGAGCTAATGAAAAACTGTTTTTT. Translated: CASSHTDRANEKLFF.